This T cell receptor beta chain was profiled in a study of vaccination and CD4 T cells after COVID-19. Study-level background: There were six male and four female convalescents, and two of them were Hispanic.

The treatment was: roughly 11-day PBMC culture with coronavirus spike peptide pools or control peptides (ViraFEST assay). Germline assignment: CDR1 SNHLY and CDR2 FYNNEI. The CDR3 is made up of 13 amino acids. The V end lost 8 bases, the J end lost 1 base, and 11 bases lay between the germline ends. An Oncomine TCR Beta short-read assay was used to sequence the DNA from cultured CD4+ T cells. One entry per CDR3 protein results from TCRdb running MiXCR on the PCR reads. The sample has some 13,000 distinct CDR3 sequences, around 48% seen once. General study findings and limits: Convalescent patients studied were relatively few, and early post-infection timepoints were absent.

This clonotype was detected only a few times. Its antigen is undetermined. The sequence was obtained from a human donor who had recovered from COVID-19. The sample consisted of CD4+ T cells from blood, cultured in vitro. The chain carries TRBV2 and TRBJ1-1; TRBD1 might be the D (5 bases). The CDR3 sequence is CASAQGANTEAFF. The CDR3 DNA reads TGTGCCAGCGCCCAGGGAGCGAACACTGAAGCTTTCTTT.